This T cell receptor beta chain originates from a study of Graves' ophthalmopathy and Graves' hyperthyroidism. Amplification targeted the TCR beta CDR3 regions, with RNA transcripts as the source material. First-round RT-PCR employed HTBI primers, with a second-round multiplex PCR after it. TCRdb recomputed calls from the multiplex PCR reads with MiXCR, one row per CDR3 protein. This table holds 230,000 or so distinct CDR3 sequences, about 47% found once. CDR1 is LNHNV, CDR2 YYDKDF, per germline (reference sequence). CDR3 length: 17 amino acids. The J segment lost 1 base and the V segment lost 0 bases, leaving 5 bases of the junction unmatched.

This chain links TRBV15 with TRBJ2-2, with 7 nucleotides matching TRBD2. This sequence was found in an adult man with Graves' ophthalmopathy. The source material was peripheral blood. The CDR3 DNA reads as TGTGCCACCAGCAGAGATGAATCTAGCGGGAACACCGGGGAGCTGTTTTTT. As protein: CATSRDESSGNTGELFF.